These T cell receptor beta chains were read from a single sample in a study of T cells in Graves' hyperthyroidism and ophthalmopathy. Each CDR3 protein gets one entry after TCRdb re-called the multiplex PCR reads with MiXCR. The table shows 300,000 to 400,000 distinct CDR3 sequences, with approximately 15% occurring only once. Sequences were obtained from blood. These receptors were taken from a woman in her twenties or thirties with Graves' hyperthyroidism. Both conserved end residues are part of each CDR3. D genes are given only for firm matches. Expanded clones get a size class; other rows say once, few or many, or leave the size out.

v_gene	abundance	j_gene	d_gene	CDR3aa	CDR3nt
TRBV4-3	few	TRBJ1-1	NA	CASSLRDGRSTEAFF	TGCGCCAGCAGCCTTAGGGACGGCAGATCCACTGAAGCTTTCTTT
TRBV6-1	many	TRBJ2-1	NA	CASSARLQSSYNEQFF	TGTGCCAGCAGTGCCCGACTCCAGAGCTCCTACAATGAGCAGTTCTTC
TRBV11-2	many	TRBJ2-7	TRBD2	CASRAPSGQYEQYF	TGTGCCAGCAGGGCGCCTAGCGGGCAATACGAGCAGTACTTC
TRBV6-4	NA	TRBJ2-3	NA	CASSEGRESTDTQYF	TGTGCCAGCAGTGAAGGCCGGGAAAGCACAGATACGCAGTATTTT
TRBV28	many	TRBJ2-7	NA	CASSFEGRADEQYF	TGTGCCAGCAGTTTTGAGGGGCGCGCAGACGAGCAGTACTTC
TRBV28	many	TRBJ1-6	NA	CASRGPNNSPLHF	TGTGCCAGCAGGGGACCGAATAATTCACCCCTCCACTTT
TRBV6-4	NA	TRBJ2-2	TRBD2	CASGPSGRDTGELFF	TGTGCCAGCGGGCCAAGCGGGAGGGACACCGGGGAGCTGTTTTTT
TRBV6-5	few	TRBJ1-2	TRBD1	CASSYGTETLNGYTF	TGTGCCAGCAGTTACGGGACAGAGACTCTAAACGGCTACACCTTC
TRBV19	few	TRBJ2-1	NA	CASRSGTVNNEQFF	TGTGCCAGCAGATCCGGGACGGTGAACAATGAGCAGTTCTTC
TRBV7-9	many	TRBJ2-6	NA	CASSSGLSGANVLTF	TGTGCCAGCAGCTCGGGCCTCTCTGGGGCCAACGTCCTGACTTTC
TRBV6-1	many	TRBJ2-3	TRBD2	CASSSGTSGSTDTQYF	TGTGCCAGCAGCTCCGGGACTAGCGGGAGCACAGATACGCAGTATTTT
TRBV10-2	NA	TRBJ2-3	TRBD2	CASSEGPTSGRADTQYF	TGCGCCAGCAGTGAGGGCCCCACTAGCGGGAGAGCAGATACGCAGTATTTT
TRBV20-1	NA	TRBJ2-1	NA	CSAKRGSSGQGEQFF	NA
TRBV28	many	TRBJ2-7	TRBD2	CASRDPGGGPNEQYF	TGTGCCAGCCGCGACCCGGGCGGGGGGCCTAACGAGCAGTACTTC
TRBV20-1	NA	TRBJ2-3	TRBD2	CSARGLLAGGGTQYF	TGCAGTGCTAGAGGCTTACTAGCGGGAGGTGGTACGCAGTATTTT
TRBV20-1	NA	TRBJ2-2	TRBD2	CSARKMGTSDTGELFF	TGCAGTGCTAGGAAGATGGGGACTAGCGACACCGGGGAGCTGTTTTTT
TRBV20-1	many	TRBJ1-6	NA	CSARHRANNSPLHF	TGCAGTGCTAGACACAGGGCGAATAATTCACCCCTCCACTTT
TRBV5-1	NA	TRBJ2-5	NA	CASGISGAETQYF	TGCGCCAGCGGCATATCAGGGGCAGAGACCCAGTACTTC
TRBV29-1	many	TRBJ2-1	NA	CSVDTGQQFF	TGCAGCGTTGATACGGGGCAGCAGTTCTTC
TRBV30	many	TRBJ1-5	NA	CAWSQGDNQPQHF	TGTGCCTGGAGTCAGGGAGACAATCAGCCCCAGCATTTT
TRBV4-1	few	TRBJ1-6	TRBD1	CASSPSTGGLRSPLHF	TGCGCCAGCAGCCCATCAACAGGGGGCCTCAGATCACCCCTCCACTTT
TRBV13	NA	TRBJ2-3	TRBD2	CASSLGTSGEADTQYF	TGTGCCAGCAGCTTAGGTACTAGCGGGGAAGCAGATACGCAGTATTTT